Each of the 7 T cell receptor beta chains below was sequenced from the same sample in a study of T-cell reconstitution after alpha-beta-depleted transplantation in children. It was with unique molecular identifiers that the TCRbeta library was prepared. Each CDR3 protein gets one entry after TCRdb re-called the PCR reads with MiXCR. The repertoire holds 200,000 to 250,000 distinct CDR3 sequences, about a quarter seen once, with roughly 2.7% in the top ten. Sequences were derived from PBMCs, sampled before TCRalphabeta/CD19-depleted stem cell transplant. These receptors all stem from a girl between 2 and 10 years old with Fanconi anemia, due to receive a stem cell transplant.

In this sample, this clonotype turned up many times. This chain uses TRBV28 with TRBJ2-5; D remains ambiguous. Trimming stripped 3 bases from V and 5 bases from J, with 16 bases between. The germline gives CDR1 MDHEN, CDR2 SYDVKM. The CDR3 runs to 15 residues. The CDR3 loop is CASSFTAFYEETQYF. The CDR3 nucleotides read TGTGCCAGCAGTTTTACGGCGTTCTACGAGGAGACCCAGTACTTC. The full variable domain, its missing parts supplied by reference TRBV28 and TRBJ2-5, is DVKVTQSSRYLVKRTGEKVFLECVQDMDHENMFWYRQDPGLGLRLIYFSYDVKMKEKGDIPEGYSVSREKKERFSLILESASTNQTSMYLCASSFTAFYEETQYFGPGTRLLVL.

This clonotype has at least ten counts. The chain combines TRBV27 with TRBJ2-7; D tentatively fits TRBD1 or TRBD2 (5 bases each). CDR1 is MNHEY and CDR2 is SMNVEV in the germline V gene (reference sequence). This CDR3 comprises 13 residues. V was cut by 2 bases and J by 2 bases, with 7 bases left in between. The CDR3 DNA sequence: TGTGCCAGCAGTTTAAGAGGGGCCTACGAGCAGTACTTC. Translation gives CASSLRGAYEQYF.

The CDR3 spells CASRSPGQGPANYGYTF. CDR3 coding DNA: TGTGCCAGCAGGTCCCCGGGACAGGGCCCCGCTAACTATGGCTACACCTTC. This rearrangement joins TRBV28 to TRBJ1-2; 9 bases are shared with TRBD1. V lost 6 bases and J lost 0; bases outside the gene matches: 11. This CDR3 is 17 amino acids long. The V gene's germline CDR1 is MDHEN and CDR2 SYDVKM.

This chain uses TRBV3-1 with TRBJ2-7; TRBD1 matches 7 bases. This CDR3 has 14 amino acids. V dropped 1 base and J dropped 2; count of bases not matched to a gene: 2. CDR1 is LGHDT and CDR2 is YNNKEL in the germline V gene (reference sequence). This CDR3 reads CASSQVGTAYEQYF. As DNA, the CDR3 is TGTGCCAGCAGCCAAGTCGGGACAGCCTACGAGCAGTACTTC.

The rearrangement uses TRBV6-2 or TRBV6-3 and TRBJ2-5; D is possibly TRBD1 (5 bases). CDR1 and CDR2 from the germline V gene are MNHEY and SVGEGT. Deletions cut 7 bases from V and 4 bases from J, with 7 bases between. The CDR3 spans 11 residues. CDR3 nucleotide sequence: TGTGCCAGCATCCAGGGAGAGACCCAGTACTTC. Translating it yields CASIQGETQYF.

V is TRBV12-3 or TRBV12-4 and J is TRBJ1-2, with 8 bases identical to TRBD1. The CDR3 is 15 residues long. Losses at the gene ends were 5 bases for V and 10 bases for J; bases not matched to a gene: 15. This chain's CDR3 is CASSPQGASVGIYTF. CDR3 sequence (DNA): TGTGCCAGCAGTCCTCAGGGGGCAAGTGTTGGTATCTACACCTTC.

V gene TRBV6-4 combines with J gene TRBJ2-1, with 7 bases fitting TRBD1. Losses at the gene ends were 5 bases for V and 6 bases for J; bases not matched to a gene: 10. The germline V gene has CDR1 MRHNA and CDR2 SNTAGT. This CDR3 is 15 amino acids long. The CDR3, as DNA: TGTGCCAGCAGTCCAGCGACAGGGATTATCAATGAGCAGTTCTTC. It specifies CASSPATGIINEQFF.